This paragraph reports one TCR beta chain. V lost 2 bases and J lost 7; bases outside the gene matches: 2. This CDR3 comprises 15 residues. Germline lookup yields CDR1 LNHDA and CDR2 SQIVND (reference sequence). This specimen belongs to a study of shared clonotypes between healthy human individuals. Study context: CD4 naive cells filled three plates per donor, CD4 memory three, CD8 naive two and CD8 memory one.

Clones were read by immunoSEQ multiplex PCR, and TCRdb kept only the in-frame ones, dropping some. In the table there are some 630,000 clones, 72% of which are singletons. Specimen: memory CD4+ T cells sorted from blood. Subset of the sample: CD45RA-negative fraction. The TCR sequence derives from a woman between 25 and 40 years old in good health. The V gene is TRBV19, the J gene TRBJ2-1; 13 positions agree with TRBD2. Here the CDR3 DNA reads TGTGCCAGTAGTATAATGACTAGCGGGAGGAATGAGCAGTTCTTC. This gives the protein CASSIMTSGRNEQFF.